The following is a T cell receptor beta chain sequence with its context. Treatment given: oral pan-JAK inhibitor, 5-10 mg twice daily. The source of the sample is a study of CD8+ T cells in alopecia areata. About the research overall: Tofacitinib therapy lasting 6 to 18 months was followed by 6 months off drug.

Sequencing used cDNA as its template, made by extracting RNA and reverse transcribing it. TCRdb's table, derived via immunoSEQ multiplex PCR, lists solely in-frame clones and lacks some. Counted here are 90,000 or so clones, 40% to 50% occurring once; the ten biggest clones make up roughly 18%. The germline V and J ends were trimmed by 3 bases and 6 bases, with 9 bases remaining between them. Germline CDR1 MNHEY, CDR2 SMNVEV (reference sequence). The CDR3 has 13 residues. This receptor was identified in a human donor with alopecia areata. The starting material was CD8+ T cells sorted from blood, obtained at week 24, from a patient treated with tofacitinib. V usage is TRBV27 and J usage is TRBJ1-5, with D perhaps TRBD1 (6 bases). The CDR3 DNA is TGTGCCAGCAGTTTCGAGGGGGGTCAGCCCCAGCATTTT. It is translated as CASSFEGGQPQHF.